Below, 9 T cell receptor beta chains from the same sample are listed, as sequenced in a study of T cells in Graves' hyperthyroidism and ophthalmopathy. Researchers took RNA transcripts and amplified the TCR beta CDR3 regions from them. First-round RT-PCR targeting the TCR CDR3 was performed with the HTBI primer set. TCRdb called the multiplex PCR reads again in MiXCR, with one record for every CDR3 protein. The data hold more than 650,000 distinct CDR3 sequences, with around 15% observed a single time. Material: blood. The receptors here all came from a woman between 18 and 30 years old with Graves' hyperthyroidism.

This clonotype was counted at least ten times. The chain couples TRBV27 to TRBJ2-3; D not resolved. The V gene's germline CDR1 is MNHEY and CDR2 SMNVEV (reference sequence). The CDR3 loop spans 15 amino acids. The germline V and J ends were trimmed by 9 bases and 2 bases, with 18 bases remaining between them. CDR3 residues: CASQAGVTSTDTQYF. DNA of the CDR3: TGTGCCAGTCAAGCCGGAGTTACATCCACAGATACGCAGTATTTT.

To note about this clonotype: A clone one base away is much larger, so this may be a read error. The chain couples TRBV29-1 to TRBJ2-1, with D perhaps TRBD2 (6 bases). There are 11 residues in the CDR3. CDR1 is SQVTM, CDR2 ANQGSEA, per germline. V gave up 4 bases and J gave up 10 bases, with 11 bases separating them. This CDR3 reads CSVVGGAEQFF. CDR3 DNA: TGCAGCGTTGTGGGGGGTGCCGAGCAGTTCTTC.

About this clonotype itself: Just one base apart from a much larger clone, this may be a read error. The chain links TRBV7-9 to TRBJ2-7; D unresolved. The CDR3 totals 13 residues. The germline CDR1 and CDR2 sequences are SEHNR and FQNEAQ (reference sequence). The CDR3 reads CVSSLNGPYEQYF. Written as DNA, the CDR3 is TGTGTCAGCAGCTTAAACGGGCCCTACGAGCAGTACTTC.

In its sample, this clonotype was seen many times. The V call is TRBV20-1, the J call TRBJ2-3; D possibly uses TRBD1 or TRBD2 (5 bases each). Germline values: CDR1 DFQATT, CDR2 SNEGSKA (reference sequence). The CDR3 loop spans 13 amino acids. V shed 2 bases and J shed 6 bases, with 12 bases lying between them. CDR3 sequence reads: CSARRDGGDTQYF. CDR3 sequence (DNA): TGCAGTGCTAGACGGGACGGCGGGGATACGCAGTATTTT.

This chain links TRBV29-1 with TRBJ2-1, with TRBD2 matching 9 bases. The J segment lost 2 bases and the V segment lost 6 bases, leaving 2 bases of the junction unmatched. The CDR3 sequence is 13 residues long. Germline lookup yields CDR1 SQVTM and CDR2 ANQGSEA. In nucleotides, the CDR3 is TGCAGCGTGGGGACTAGCCCCTACAATGAGCAGTTCTTC. Translated, it gives CSVGTSPYNEQFF.

The chain uses TRBV4-1 and TRBJ2-1, with a possible D match to TRBD2 (5 bases). The CDR3 sequence is 17 residues long. Germline V gene data show CDR1 as MGHRA and CDR2 as YSYEKL. The V gene lost 0 bases and the J gene lost 2 bases, with 14 bases spanning the gap. The CDR3 nucleotides read TGCGCCAGCAGCCAAGATTCAGTGGACTTCACCTACAATGAGCAGTTCTTC. This gives the protein CASSQDSVDFTYNEQFF.

This clonotype was counted ten times or more. This sequence joins TRBV3-1 and TRBJ2-7; D is perhaps TRBD2 (5 bases). Trimming removed 3 bases at V and 1 base at J, with 25 bases between. This CDR3 comprises 19 residues. Germline V gene sequence: CDR1 LGHDT, CDR2 YNNKEL (reference sequence). The CDR3 is CASSQTGERTGKASYEQYF. Here the CDR3 DNA reads TGTGCCAGCAGCCAGACCGGGGAGAGGACGGGAAAGGCATCCTACGAGCAGTACTTC.

This clonotype occurred many times. The CDR3 nucleotides are TGCGCCAGCAGATCGCTCTCCTACAATGAGCAGTTCTTC. It specifies CASRSLSYNEQFF. The V and J genes are TRBV5-1 and TRBJ2-1, with D hard to call. The germline gives CDR1 SGHRS, CDR2 YFSETQ. The CDR3 spans 13 residues. V was trimmed by 5 bases and J by 0 bases, leaving 6 bases between them.

This CDR3 reads CASSYSSGPKTGEQYF. Written as DNA, the CDR3 is TGTGCCAGCAGTTATTCGTCGGGGCCGAAGACTGGGGAGCAGTACTTC. The chain recombines TRBV6-2 or TRBV6-3 with TRBJ2-7; D is tentatively TRBD1 or TRBD2 (5 bases each). Trimming cost V 3 bases and J 7 bases, with 22 bases left between them. The CDR3 covers 16 residues. The germline V gene encodes CDR1 MNHEY and CDR2 SVGEGT.